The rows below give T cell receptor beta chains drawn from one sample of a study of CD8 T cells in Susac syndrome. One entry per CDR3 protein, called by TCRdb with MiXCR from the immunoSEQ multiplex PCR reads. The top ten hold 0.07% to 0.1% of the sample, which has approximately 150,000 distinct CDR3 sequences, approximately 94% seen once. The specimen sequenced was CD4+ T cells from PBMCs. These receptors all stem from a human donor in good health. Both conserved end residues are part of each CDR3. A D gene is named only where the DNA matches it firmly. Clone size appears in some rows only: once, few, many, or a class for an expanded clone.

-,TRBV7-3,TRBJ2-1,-,TGTGCCAGCAGCTTTACTGGGCAGAGCTCCTACAATGAGCAGTTCTTC,CASSFTGQSSYNEQFF
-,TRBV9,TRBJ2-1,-,TGTGCCAGCAGCGTGCCCCCACTAGCTCACGAGCAGTTCTTC,CASSVPPLAHEQFF
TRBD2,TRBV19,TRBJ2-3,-,TGTGCCAGTAGTATATCCAATAGCGGGAGTCCAATTAAGGATACGCAGTATTTT,CASSISNSGSPIKDTQYF
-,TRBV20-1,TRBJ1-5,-,TGCAGTGCTAGAGAAGGGGGGCAGCCCCAGCATTTT,CSAREGGQPQHF
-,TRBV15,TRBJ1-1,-,TGTGCCACCAGCAGAGATAATGGGGCCAACACTGAAGCTTTCTTT,CATSRDNGANTEAFF
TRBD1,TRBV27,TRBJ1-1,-,TGTGCCAGCAGCCCCGACAGGGGGCTCATGTTTGGAGCTTTCTTT,CASSPDRGLMFGAFF
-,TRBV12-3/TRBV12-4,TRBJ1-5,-,TGTGCCAGCAGTTTTAGCCCGACAGTTAGCAATCAGCCCCAGCATTTT,CASSFSPTVSNQPQHF
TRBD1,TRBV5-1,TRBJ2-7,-,TGCGCCAGCAGGGGACAGGGTTACGAGCAGTACTTC,CASRGQGYEQYF
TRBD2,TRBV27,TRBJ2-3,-,TGTGCCACCTTGGGACTAGCGACAGATACGCAGTATTTT,CATLGLATDTQYF
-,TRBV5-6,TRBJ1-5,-,TGTGCCAGCAGCCCGCATCGCGATCAGCCCCAGCATTTT,CASSPHRDQPQHF
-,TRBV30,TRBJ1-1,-,TGTGCCTGGAGTGGCAGCCAGAACACTGAAGCTTTCTTT,CAWSGSQNTEAFF
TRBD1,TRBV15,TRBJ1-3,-,TGTGCCACCAGCTCCCGGACAGGCTCTGGAAACACCATATATTTT,CATSSRTGSGNTIYF
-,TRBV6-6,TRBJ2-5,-,TGTGCCAGCAGTTTACTCCGACAGGAATTCCAAGAGACCCAGTACTTC,CASSLLRQEFQETQYF
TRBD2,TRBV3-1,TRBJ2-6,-,TGTGCCAGCAGCCAAGTCTACGGGAGGGCCGAGGGTATAGGGGCCAACGTCCTGACTTTC,CASSQVYGRAEGIGANVLTF
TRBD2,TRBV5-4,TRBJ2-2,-,TGTGCCAGCAGTCCCCGACTAGCGGGAGGCACCGGGGAGCTGTTTTTT,CASSPRLAGGTGELFF
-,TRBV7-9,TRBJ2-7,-,TGTGCCAGCAGCCCCCAGGGCTGGTACGAGCAGTACTTC,CASSPQGWYEQYF
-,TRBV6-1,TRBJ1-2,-,TGTGCCAGCCTAGGACGACGGGGGGCGACTAACTATGGCTACACCTTC,CASLGRRGATNYGYTF
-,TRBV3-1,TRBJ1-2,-,TGTGCCAGCAGCCACGGAAACCCTAATAACTATGGCTACACCTTC,CASSHGNPNNYGYTF
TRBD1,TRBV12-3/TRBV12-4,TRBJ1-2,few,TGTGCCAGCAGCGCACAGGGGAACTATGGCTACACCTTC,CASSAQGNYGYTF
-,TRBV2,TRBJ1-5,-,TGTGCCAGCACAGTGGACGGGGGGGCGAGCAATCAGCCCCAGCATTTT,CASTVDGGASNQPQHF
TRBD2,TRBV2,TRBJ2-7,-,TGTGCCAGCATGTATAGCGGGAGGGCCTACGAGCAGTACTTC,CASMYSGRAYEQYF
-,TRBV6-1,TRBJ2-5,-,TGTGCCAGCAGTGAAAATTTCCAAGAGACCCAGTACTTC,CASSENFQETQYF
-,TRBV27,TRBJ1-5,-,TGTGCCAGCAGTTTAAGGAGGGATCAGCCCCAGCATTTT,CASSLRRDQPQHF
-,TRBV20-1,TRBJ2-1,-,TGCAGTGCGGCCAGGGGCAATGAGCAGTTCTTC,CSAARGNEQFF
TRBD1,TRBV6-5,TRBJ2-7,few,TGTGCCAGCAGTTACTGGGCAGGGGGCGGCTACGAGCAGTACTTC,CASSYWAGGGYEQYF
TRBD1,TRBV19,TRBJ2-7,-,TGTGCCAGTAGTATACGAGGACAGGGTTTCGGCGAGCAGTACTTC,CASSIRGQGFGEQYF
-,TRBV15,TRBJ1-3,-,TGTGCCACCAGCAGAGATATGGGTTCTGGAAACACCATATATTTT,CATSRDMGSGNTIYF
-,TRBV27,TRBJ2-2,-,TGTGCCAGCAGTTTTTCGGGGGGCGCGGCTGACTCCGGGGAGCTGTTTTTT,CASSFSGGAADSGELFF
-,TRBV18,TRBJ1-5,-,TGTGCCAGCTCCCCAAAGACTCAGGGAGCAGGTCAGCCCCAGCATTTT,CASSPKTQGAGQPQHF
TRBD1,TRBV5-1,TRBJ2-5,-,TGCGCCAGCAGCTTGGGAGGACAGGGCAAGACCCAGTACTTC,CASSLGGQGKTQYF
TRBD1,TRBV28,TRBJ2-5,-,TGTGCCAGCTCGACCTTGGGACAGTACCAAGAGACCCAGTACTTC,CASSTLGQYQETQYF
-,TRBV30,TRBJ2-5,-,TGTGCCTGGAGCTGGACAGTTTCGAAGACCCAGTACTTC,CAWSWTVSKTQYF
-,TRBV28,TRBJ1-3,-,TGTGCCAGCAGCAGTTCGGGGAAGAACACCATATATTTT,CASSSSGKNTIYF
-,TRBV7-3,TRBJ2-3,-,TGTGCCAGCAGCTCCCCGGAGGCAGCTGATACGCAGTATTTT,CASSSPEAADTQYF
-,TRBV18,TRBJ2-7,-,TGTGCCAGCTCACGGACGAGCCCCTACGAGCAGTACTTC,CASSRTSPYEQYF
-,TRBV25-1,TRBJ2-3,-,TGTGCCAGCACTCCCGGTAGGGGTACGCAGTATTTT,CASTPGRGTQYF
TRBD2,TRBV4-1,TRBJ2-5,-,TGCGCCAGCAGCCAAGGACCTAGCGGGATAGAGACCCAGTACTTC,CASSQGPSGIETQYF
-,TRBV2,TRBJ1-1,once,TGTGCCAGCAGAGTGGGTGACCGAGCGATGTCTGAAGCTTTCTTT,CASRVGDRAMSEAFF
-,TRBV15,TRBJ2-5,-,TGTGCCACCAGCAGAATCCGCAAAACCGGGACTCAAGAGACCCAGTACTTC,CATSRIRKTGTQETQYF
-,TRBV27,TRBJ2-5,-,TGTGCCAGCGACCCGAAAGAAGGGGACGGAGAGACCCAGTACTTC,CASDPKEGDGETQYF
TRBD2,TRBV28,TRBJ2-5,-,TGTGCCAGCAGTATTAGCGGGAGGGCCAGGGAGACCCAGTACTTC,CASSISGRARETQYF
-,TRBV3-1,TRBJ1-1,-,TGTGCCAGCAGCCCAGCGCGGGGGGGAACTGAAGCTTTCTTT,CASSPARGGTEAFF
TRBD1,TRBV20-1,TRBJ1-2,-,TGCAGTGCTTTGGACAGGGGAGGCTATGGCTACACCTTC,CSALDRGGYGYTF
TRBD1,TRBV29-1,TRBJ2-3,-,TGCAGCGTAGCACAGGGGGTAGGCACAGATACGCAGTATTTT,CSVAQGVGTDTQYF
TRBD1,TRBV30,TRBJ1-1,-,TGTGCCTGGAGGAAGACAGGGGAAAGCGCTGAAGCTTTCTTT,CAWRKTGESAEAFF
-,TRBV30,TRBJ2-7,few,TGTGCCTGGAGTGGAGGTTTCTACGAGCAGTACTTC,CAWSGGFYEQYF
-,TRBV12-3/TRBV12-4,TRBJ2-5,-,TGTGCCAGCAGTTCCCCCAGCCGGTGGGAGACCCAGTACTTC,CASSSPSRWETQYF
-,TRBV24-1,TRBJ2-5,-,TGTGCCACCAGTGATTTTGGAGTCCAGAGGGTGACCCAGTACTTC,CATSDFGVQRVTQYF
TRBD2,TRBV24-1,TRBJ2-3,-,TGTGCCACCAGTGATCCCGGGACTAGCGGAGGGGATACGCAGTATTTT,CATSDPGTSGGDTQYF
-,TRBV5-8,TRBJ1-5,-,TGTGCCAGCAGCTTCGCAGGGGCGAGCAATCAGCCCCAGCATTTT,CASSFAGASNQPQHF
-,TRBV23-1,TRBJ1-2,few,TGCGCCAGCAGTCAATCGACGACATTTATTTGCAGCTACACCTTC,CASSQSTTFICSYTF
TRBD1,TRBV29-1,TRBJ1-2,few,TGCAGCGTTGAAGATCGCAGGGGGGCGGCTGGCTACACCTTC,CSVEDRRGAAGYTF
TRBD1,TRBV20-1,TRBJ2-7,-,TGCAGTGCTAGGATCCTGGTGACAGGGTCGGCCGAGCAGTACTTC,CSARILVTGSAEQYF
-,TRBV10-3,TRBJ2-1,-,TGTGCCATCAGAGGCGGGACGAGGAATGAGCAGTTCTTC,CAIRGGTRNEQFF